This T cell receptor (beta chain) appears in the sequencing data of a study of blood T cell repertoires in COVID-19 (TCRdb year 2020). Regarding the research as a whole: Collaborator samples came from the United States, Italy and Spain and covered acute and convalescent phases of COVID-19. Deeply sampled blood TCRbeta repertoires from subjects exposed to, actively infected with, or recovered from COVID-19 were included in the dataset. Where available, HLA class I and class II types were taken from metadata supplied by the sample provider and were not determined by assay-based typing. The sample metadata nearly always contained a de-identified subject ID, COVID-19 status, age in years and sex. The material from the prospective study consisted of cDNA or gDNA derived from T cells, B-cell-depleted T cells, or PBMCs. Samples came from the ongoing ImmuneRACE study (first 160 participants) plus 1,254 subjects from 6 global collaborators. A freely available public database, intended as a resource for researchers studying the immune response to SARS-CoV-2, is where the repertoires were released.

Collaborating institutions collected whole blood in K2EDTA tubes following their own protocols. For TCRbeta analysis, collaborators shipped samples as frozen whole blood, isolated PBMCs, or DNA extracted from either of those sample types. Comments on this clone: The specificity of this receptor is unknown. One base away there is no much larger clone; base qualities are not given.

TCRbeta CDR3 regions were amplified from genomic DNA by means of the immunoSEQ Assay, a bias-controlled multiplex PCR. In the paper's pipeline: The number of nucleated cells in each sample was estimated from the amplification of reference gene primers within the assay. To quantify the absolute abundance of each unique TCRbeta CDR3 rearrangement, sequence reads were collapsed and filtered. For each sample, productive Simpson clonality was calculated as the square root of Simpson's diversity index across productive rearrangements. As stored in TCRdb, this immuneACCESS dataset retains in-frame rearrangements with V and J assigned. A fraction of the clones does not appear; measured against another copy, unresolved V genes explain less than half of the discrepancy, and the remainder lacks a known reason. The V and J calls and the clone size are those of that table, but D and trimming were determined from the DNA. This sample has 150,000 to 200,000 clones in its table, and about 86% of those were observed once. Of the sample, around 20% is held by the ten largest clones.

Paper-wide results and their limitations: How much clinical and demographic metadata was included differed by source and by participant, and the metadata was provided uncurated.

Including cysteine and phenylalanine, the CDR3 has 16 amino acids. CDR3 DNA only is kept here, 48 bases in frame from base 1. Sequences SNHLY (CDR1) and FYNNEI (CDR2) are obtained from the germline V gene. V is reduced by 3 bases and J by 1 base, leaving a spacing of 13 bases between them. The TCR comes from a woman at least 80 years old with acute or convalescent COVID-19. Sequencing used peripheral blood. The chain is encoded by TRBV2 joined to TRBJ2-1; no D segment can be confidently identified. DNA sequence: TGTGCCAGCAGTGACTTAATCCAGGTATCCTACAATGAGCAGTTCTTC. This gives the protein CASSDLIQVSYNEQFF.